The 8 T cell receptor beta chains presented below share a single source sample, sequenced in a study of CXCR3-negative and CXCR3-positive naive CD8 T cells (dated by TCRdb to 2018 to 2020). No antigen is known for these receptors. Summary of the overall study and its limitations: Compared with CXCR3-negative naive cells, CXCR3-positive naive cells had TRB CDR3s with higher hydrophobicity (lower Kidera factor 4), lower energy, and higher strength and volume indices.

Instrument on record: NextSeq 550. The Human TCR Profiling Kit (MiLaboratory) was used to make UMI-labeled 5' RACE TRB cDNA libraries. TCRdb reprocessed the raw reads; every CDR3 protein sequence is a single record, and DNA is not supplied. The sample table includes tens of thousands of distinct CDR3 sequences. Of the sample, around 0.62% is held by the ten largest clones. Source material: naive CXCR3+ CD8+ T cells from blood. Sample cell subset or site, as interpreted from the label and publication: CD45RO-CCR7+CD27+CD95- naive CD8+ T cells expressing CXCR3 (TNR3+). The receptors shown here come from a human donor in good health. Some clones in this sample may be carry-over from other donors' samples.

V usage is TRBV6-5 and J usage is TRBJ2-3; the TCRdb D gene call, TRBD1, has no DNA to confirm it. The germline CDR1 and CDR2 sequences are MNHEY and SVGAGI. The CDR3 consists of 14 residues. CDR3: CASRNRGRTDTQYF.

The CDR3: CATSRDPRDSGNTIYF. The chain carries TRBV15 and TRBJ1-3. This CDR3 spans 16 amino acids. Germline V gene lookup returns CDR1 LNHNV and CDR2 YYDKDF (reference sequence).

The chain carries TRBV14 and TRBJ2-7. The germline V gene has CDR1 SGHDN and CDR2 FVKESK. There are 13 residues in the CDR3. The CDR3 loop is CASSQIVPYEQYF.

The rearrangement joins TRBV11-2 to TRBJ2-2; TCRdb indicates TRBD1, and absent DNA this call remains unverified. CDR3 length: 16 residues. Germline CDR1 SGHAT, CDR2 FQNNGV. This chain's CDR3 is CASSFPRRGGTGELFF.

V and J are TRBV7-6 and TRBJ2-1; TCRdb outputs TRBD1, but without DNA this stays unchecked. The CDR3 sequence is 16 residues long. The germline gives CDR1 SGHVS, CDR2 FNYEAQ. The CDR3 sequence is CASSRVPGGVDDEQFF.

The rearrangement links TRBV29-1 to TRBJ2-1; with no DNA, the TCRdb D assignment of TRBD1 cannot be verified. The CDR3 is made up of 14 amino acids. CDR1 and CDR2 (germline): SQVTM, ANQGSEA. Here the CDR3 reads CSATTGRVANEQFF.

V and J are TRBV15 and TRBJ2-5; TCRdb names TRBD2, which stays unverified in the absence of DNA. Germline V CDR1 and CDR2: LNHNV, YYDKDF (reference sequence). There are 17 residues in the CDR3. The CDR3: CATSGLPGLWDRETQYF.

This chain uses TRBV7-2 with TRBJ1-5; TCRdb designates TRBD1, a call that cannot be tested without DNA. Per germline, CDR1 SGHTA and CDR2 FQGNSA. The CDR3 loop spans 12 amino acids. CDR3 sequence: CASSNWGQPQHF.